One and the same sample provided the 9 T cell receptor beta chains below, sequenced in a study of T cell repertoires in cytomegalovirus infection. MiXCR, applied by TCRdb to the reads, yields one record per CDR3 protein. The repertoire holds approximately 130,000 distinct CDR3 sequences, with more than 7% as singletons. Source material: PBMCs. The source of these receptors is a human donor in good health (CMV status not recorded). Some clones in this sample may be carry-over from other donors' samples.

This clonotype occurred many times. This chain uses TRBV29-1 with TRBJ1-1, with no clear D. There are 12 residues in the CDR3. CDR1 and CDR2 (germline): SQVTM, ANQGSEA. V was trimmed by 7 bases and J by 6 bases, leaving 15 bases between them. The CDR3 sequence: CSATEGTAEAFF. The CDR3 DNA reads as TGCAGCGCGACGGAGGGTACAGCTGAAGCTTTCTTT.

This clonotype was counted at least ten times. This chain uses TRBV14 with TRBJ1-2, with D perhaps matching TRBD1 (6 bases). CDR1 is SGHDN and CDR2 is FVKESK in the germline V gene. Trimming removed 10 bases from V and 5 bases from J, with 17 bases in between. CDR3 length: 13 amino acids. The DNA for the CDR3 is TGTGCCACCGACATGGGTCAGGGGTATGGCTACACCTTC. Its translation is CATDMGQGYGYTF.

This chain joins TRBV12-3 or TRBV12-4 and TRBJ1-6; 8 bases match TRBD1. This CDR3 contains 14 residues. The J segment lost 12 bases and the V segment lost 5 bases, leaving 9 bases of the junction unmatched. The CDR3 protein is CASSTYGQGRPLHF. Written as DNA, the CDR3 is TGTGCCAGCAGTACTTATGGACAGGGAAGACCCCTCCACTTT.

This clonotype was seen at least ten times. This chain joins TRBV28 and TRBJ1-2; a weak D match, TRBD1 (5 bases). This CDR3 is 15 amino acids long. CDR1 and CDR2 from the germline V gene are MDHEN and SYDVKM. Between the trimmed V and J ends, which lost 7 bases and 4 bases, there was a span of 19 bases. The CDR3 loop reads CASISIGQGSYGYTF. CDR3 nucleotide sequence: TGTGCCAGCATATCCATCGGGCAGGGCAGCTATGGCTACACCTTC.

This clonotype was detected many times. The rearrangement joins TRBV7-9 to TRBJ1-1, with D perhaps matching TRBD1 (6 bases). Germline values: CDR1 SEHNR, CDR2 FQNEAQ (reference sequence). V was trimmed by 6 bases and J by 0 bases, leaving 14 bases between them. The CDR3 is 15 residues long. CDR3 protein: CASRQQDSLNTEAFF. The CDR3 DNA is TGTGCCAGCAGACAACAGGACAGCCTGAACACTGAAGCTTTCTTT.

This clonotype occurred many times. The chain is built from TRBV7-8 and TRBJ2-7, with D perhaps TRBD1 or TRBD2 (5 bases each). CDR1 and CDR2 (germline): SGHVS, FQNEAQ. V was trimmed by 1 base and J by 1 base, leaving 17 bases between them. The CDR3 consists of 17 residues. The CDR3: CASSLVVSGTISYEQYF. The CDR3 DNA reads as TGTGCCAGCAGCTTAGTAGTTTCAGGGACCATATCCTACGAGCAGTACTTC.

The chain has TRBV20-1 and TRBJ1-5; 7 nucleotides line up with TRBD1. V lost 6 bases, J lost 0 bases, and 11 bases stayed unmatched. Germline V gene lookup returns CDR1 DFQATT and CDR2 SNEGSKA (reference sequence). The CDR3 totals 16 residues. This CDR3 reads CSATVRGKYSNQPQHF. CDR3 DNA sequence: TGCAGTGCCACAGTCAGGGGGAAATATAGCAATCAGCCCCAGCATTTT.

The table lists this clonotype with a few counts. The chain uses TRBV4-2 and TRBJ2-1; maybe TRBD1 (6 bases). This CDR3 is 20 amino acids long. Germline V gene lookup returns CDR1 LGHNA and CDR2 YNFKEQ. With 0 bases removed from V and 2 bases from J, the gap between germline ends came to 23 bases. This chain's CDR3 is CASSQEIGGRLAATYNEQFF. The CDR3 coding sequence is TGTGCCAGCAGCCAAGAAATAGGGGGACGCTTGGCCGCTACCTACAATGAGCAGTTCTTC.

The gene calls are TRBV29-1 and TRBJ1-2; D may be TRBD1 (6 bases). The CDR3 extends over 17 amino acids. Germline CDR1 is SQVTM and CDR2 is ANQGSEA. V lost 0 bases and J 0 bases, leaving 17 bases between the germline ends. CDR3 sequence: CSVEEGFRGPTNYGYTF. The CDR3 DNA follows: TGCAGCGTTGAAGAAGGTTTCAGGGGCCCGACTAACTATGGCTACACCTTC.